This note documents a single T cell receptor (beta chain) sequence. These data come from a study of blood T cell repertoires in COVID-19. At the level of the study: Collection of acute and convalescent COVID-19 samples took place in the United States, Italy and Spain. The analysed material was cDNA or gDNA that came from T cells, B-cell-depleted T cells, or PBMCs.

Losses at the gene ends were 6 bases for V and 3 bases for J; bases not matched to a gene: 5. The germline gives CDR1 SQVTM, CDR2 ANQGSEA. This CDR3 spans 12 amino acids. Authors' analysis steps: By means of reference gene primer amplification, nucleated cell counts were estimated. Assay used: immunoSEQ multiplex PCR; TCRdb lists only in-frame clones, some missing. V and J calls and clone size come straight from that table; D and trimming were deduced from the DNA. In the table there are 95,000 or so clones, 81% of which are singletons. Sequenced: peripheral blood. The chain uses TRBV29-1 and TRBJ2-7; TRBD1 aligns across 7 bases. The sequence came from a man older than 75 with active or convalescent COVID-19. CDR3 sequence: CSVGTAFYEQYF. As DNA, the CDR3 is TGCAGCGTAGGGACAGCCTTCTACGAGCAGTACTTC.